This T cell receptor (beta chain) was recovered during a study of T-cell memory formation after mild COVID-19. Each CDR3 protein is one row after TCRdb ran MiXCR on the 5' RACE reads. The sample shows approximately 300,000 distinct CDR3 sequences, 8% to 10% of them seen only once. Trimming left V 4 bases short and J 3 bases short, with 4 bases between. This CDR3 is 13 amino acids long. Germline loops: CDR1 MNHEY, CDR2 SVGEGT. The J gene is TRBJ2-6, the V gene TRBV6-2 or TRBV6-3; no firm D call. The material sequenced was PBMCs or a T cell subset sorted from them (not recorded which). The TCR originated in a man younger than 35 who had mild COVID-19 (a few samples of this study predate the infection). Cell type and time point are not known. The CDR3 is CASSSDGANVLTF. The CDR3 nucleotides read TGTGCCAGCAGTTCCGATGGGGCCAACGTCCTGACTTTC.